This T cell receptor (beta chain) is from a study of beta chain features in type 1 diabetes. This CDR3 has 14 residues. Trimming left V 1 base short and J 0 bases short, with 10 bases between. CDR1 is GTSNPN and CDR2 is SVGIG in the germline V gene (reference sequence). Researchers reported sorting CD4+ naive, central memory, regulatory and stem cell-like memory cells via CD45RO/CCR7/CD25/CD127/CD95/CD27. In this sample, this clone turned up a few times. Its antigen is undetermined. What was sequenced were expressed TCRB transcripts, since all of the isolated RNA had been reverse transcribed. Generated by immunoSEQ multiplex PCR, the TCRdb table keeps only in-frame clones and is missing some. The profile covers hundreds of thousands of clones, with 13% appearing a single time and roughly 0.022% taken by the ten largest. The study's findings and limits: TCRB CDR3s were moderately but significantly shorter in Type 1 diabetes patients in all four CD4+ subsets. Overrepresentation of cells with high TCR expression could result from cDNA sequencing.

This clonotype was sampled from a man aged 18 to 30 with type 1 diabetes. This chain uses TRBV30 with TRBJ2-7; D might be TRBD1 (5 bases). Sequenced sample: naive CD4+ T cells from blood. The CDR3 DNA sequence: TGTGCCTGGAGTGGACAGACCTTCTCCTACGAGCAGTACTTC. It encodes CAWSGQTFSYEQYF. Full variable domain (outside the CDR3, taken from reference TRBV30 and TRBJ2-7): SQTIHQWPATLVQPVGSPLSLECTVEGTSNPNLYWYRQAAGRGLQLLFYSVGIGQISSEVPQNLSASRPQDRQFILSSKKLLLSDSGFYLCAWSGQTFSYEQYFGPGTRLTVT.